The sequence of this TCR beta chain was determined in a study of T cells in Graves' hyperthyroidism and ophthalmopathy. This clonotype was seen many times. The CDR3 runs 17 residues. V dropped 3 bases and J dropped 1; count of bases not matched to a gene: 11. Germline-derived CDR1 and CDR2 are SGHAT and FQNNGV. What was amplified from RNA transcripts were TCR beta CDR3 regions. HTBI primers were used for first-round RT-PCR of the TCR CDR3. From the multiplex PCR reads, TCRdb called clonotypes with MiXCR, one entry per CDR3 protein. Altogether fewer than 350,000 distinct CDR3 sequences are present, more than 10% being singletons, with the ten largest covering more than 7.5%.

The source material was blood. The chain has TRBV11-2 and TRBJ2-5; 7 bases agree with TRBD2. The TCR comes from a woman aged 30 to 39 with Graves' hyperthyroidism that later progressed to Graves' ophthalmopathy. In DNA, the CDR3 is TGTGCCAGCAGCTTCGGTCGGCGGGAGTGGACCCAAGAGACCCAGTACTTC. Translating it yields CASSFGRREWTQETQYF.